This TCR beta chain was retrieved from a study of OX40 agonist ivuxolimab in advanced cancers. Data came from immunoSEQ multiplex PCR; TCRdb stores just in-frame clones and leaves some out. The sample contains about 42,000 clones, 81% of which appear only once. Trimming pared 6 bases from V and 4 bases from J, leaving 13 bases between. The germline V gene has CDR1 MNHEY and CDR2 SMNVEV (reference sequence). This CDR3 has 14 residues. This receptor was identified in an adult with an advanced solid tumor such as melanoma, head and neck, liver or kidney cancer. Source: CD4+ or CD8+ T cells sorted from blood, taken in a trial of the OX40 agonist ivuxolimab. The rearrangement uses TRBV27 and TRBJ1-3; maybe TRBD1 (5 bases). CDR3 nucleotide sequence: TGTGCCAGCAGAGAATGGGGCGTCGGAAACACCATATATTTT. Protein sequence: CASREWGVGNTIYF.